One sample yielded the 29 T cell receptor beta chains listed below, sequenced in a study of human T cells and chemical hapten exposure. MiXCR, applied by TCRdb to the RACE reads, yields one record per CDR3 protein. The data contain some 330,000 distinct CDR3 sequences, around 5.5% of them singletons. Time point defined: pre-sensitization, week 0. The treatment denotes: therapeutic diphenylcyclopropenone sensitization with weekly scalp DPC. The sample here was whole blood, taken in connection with sensitization to the hapten diphenylcyclopropenone (DPC). These receptors were obtained from a woman aged 18-30 years with alopecia areata. Some clones in this sample may be carry-over from other donors' samples.

This clonotype has more than one count but fewer than ten. The chain joins TRBV6-6 to TRBJ1-2; weak D call: TRBD1 (6 bases). From germline, CDR1 is MNHNY and CDR2 SVGAGI (reference sequence). The CDR3 runs 14 residues. V gave up 4 bases and J gave up 4 bases, with 13 bases separating them. The DNA of the CDR3 is TGTGCCAGCAGTTCCGCAGGGGAAAGCTATGGCTACACCTTC. Its protein is CASSSAGESYGYTF.

This clonotype was picked up many times. The rearrangement uses TRBV20-1 and TRBJ1-2; 8 bases agree with TRBD1. Trimming cost V 5 bases and J 5 bases; bases outside gene matches: 7. The CDR3 loop spans 13 amino acids. Germline assignment: CDR1 DFQATT and CDR2 SNEGSKA (reference sequence). For the CDR3, the DNA is TGCAGTGCTCAAACAGGGGGGATGTATGGCTACACCTTC. As protein: CSAQTGGMYGYTF.

This clonotype has more than one count but fewer than ten. This rearrangement joins TRBV6-5 to TRBJ2-7, with 9 bases lining up with TRBD2. V was pared by 7 bases and J by 4 bases, with 11 bases of the junction left unmatched. This CDR3 spans 15 amino acids. Germline lookup yields CDR1 MNHEY and CDR2 SVGAGI. Here the CDR3 reads CASKVLAGELYEQYF. The CDR3 coding sequence is TGTGCCAGCAAGGTTTTAGCGGGGGAGTTATACGAGCAGTACTTC.

The genes are TRBV20-1 and TRBJ2-4; the match to TRBD2 covers 16 bases. This CDR3 spans 18 amino acids. V lost 6 bases to trimming and J lost 3 bases; unmatched junction nucleotides: 11. In germline, CDR1 is DFQATT, CDR2 SNEGSKA (reference sequence). CDR3: CSAQAGLAGGLGKNIQYF. CDR3 sequence (DNA): TGCAGTGCCCAGGCGGGACTAGCGGGGGGGCTTGGCAAAAACATTCAGTACTTC.

The sample holds many counts of this clonotype. The chain links TRBV4-2 to TRBJ1-4; D gene ambiguous. The CDR3 has 16 amino acids. In germline, CDR1 is LGHNA, CDR2 YNFKEQ. V gave up 4 bases and J gave up 8 bases, with 20 bases separating them. The CDR3 sequence: CASSPTDHLTPEKLFF. The CDR3 nucleotides are TGTGCCAGCAGCCCCACAGACCACCTAACTCCGGAAAAACTGTTTTTT.

This clonotype was counted between two and nine times. The chain combines TRBV20-1 with TRBJ2-1; D is ambiguous. The CDR3 sequence is 12 residues long. V was trimmed by 3 bases and J by 2 bases, leaving 5 bases between them. Germline assignment: CDR1 DFQATT and CDR2 SNEGSKA (reference sequence). The CDR3 region is CSARRTYNEQFF. CDR3 coding DNA: TGCAGTGCTAGGAGGACCTACAATGAGCAGTTCTTC.

This clonotype has just a few counts. The CDR3 sequence is CASKWGADFNEQFF. The DNA for the CDR3 is TGTGCCAGTAAGTGGGGGGCCGACTTTAATGAGCAGTTCTTC. This rearrangement joins TRBV7-9 to TRBJ2-1; D possibly uses TRBD1 or TRBD2 (6 bases each). The V end lost 9 bases, the J end lost 7 bases, and 19 bases lay between the germline ends. The CDR3 extends over 14 amino acids. CDR1 is SEHNR, CDR2 FQNEAQ, per germline (reference sequence).

This chain links TRBV5-1 with TRBJ2-7; 11 bases are shared with TRBD1. The junction had 8 bases not matched to a gene; V was cut back by 4 bases and J by 5 bases. Germline CDR1 SGHRS, CDR2 YFSETQ. CDR3 length: 15 amino acids. The CDR3 DNA reads as TGCGCCAGCAGCCCGGGGACAGGGGGAAAGGACGAGCAGTACTTC. Translation gives CASSPGTGGKDEQYF. The full variable domain, in which reference TRBV5-1 and TRBJ2-7 provide the parts outside the CDR3, is KAGVTQTPRYLIKTRGQQVTLSCSPISGHRSVSWYQQTPGQGLQFLFEYFSETQRNKGNFPGRFSGRQFSNSRSEMNVSTLELGDSALYLCASSPGTGGKDEQYFGPGTRLTVT.

The gene calls are TRBV6-5 and TRBJ1-1, with 7 bases lining up with TRBD1. Germline V gene sequence: CDR1 MNHEY, CDR2 SVGAGI. V shed 0 bases and J 0 bases; nucleotides not matched to a gene: 7. CDR3 length: 17 residues. The DNA for the CDR3 is TGTGCCAGCAGTTACTCTACAGGGGCGGCAATGAACACTGAAGCTTTCTTT. It is translated as CASSYSTGAAMNTEAFF.

Only a few counts were recorded for this clonotype. This chain connects TRBV5-4 to TRBJ2-1, with TRBD2 as a possible D gene (7 bases). The CDR3 extends over 17 amino acids. Trimming took off 4 bases at V and 8 bases at J, with 25 bases between the two ends. Germline CDR1 SGHNT, CDR2 YYREEE (reference sequence). The chain's CDR3 is CASSAGGGAPSSDEQFF. The CDR3 DNA sequence: TGTGCCAGCAGCGCCGGAGGGGGGGCCCCATCTAGCGATGAGCAGTTCTTC.

This clonotype was detected only a few times. The CDR3, as DNA: TGTGCCAGCAGTAAGGACGTTAACTATGGCTACACCTTC. This translates into CASSKDVNYGYTF. The rearrangement links TRBV6-6 to TRBJ1-2; D gene ambiguous. From germline, CDR1 is MNHNY and CDR2 SVGAGI (reference sequence). V lost 5 bases and J lost 1, with 8 bases in between. This CDR3 spans 13 amino acids.

This clonotype was detected only a few times. The chain couples TRBV4-2 to TRBJ2-3; 9 bases align to TRBD2. The CDR3 covers 16 residues. CDR1 is LGHNA, CDR2 YNFKEQ, per germline. Trimming took 1 base from V and 6 from J; bases not matched to a gene: 8. The CDR3 loop is CASSQGWRGGVDTQYF. The CDR3 DNA is TGTGCCAGCAGCCAAGGATGGCGGGGGGGCGTGGATACGCAGTATTTT.

The V gene is TRBV10-3, the J gene TRBJ1-2; D gene unclear. Germline CDR1 and CDR2: ENHRY and SYGVKD. V gave up 10 bases and J gave up 5 bases, with 8 bases separating them. The CDR3 extends over 10 amino acids. The CDR3 bases are TGTGCCACGCTTGGGTATGGCTACACCTTC. Its protein is CATLGYGYTF.

The chain recombines TRBV6-2 or TRBV6-3 with TRBJ1-2; D is undetermined. Germline V gene lookup returns CDR1 MNHEY and CDR2 SVGEGT. This CDR3 comprises 15 residues. Trimming removed 2 bases from V and 7 bases from J, with 17 bases in between. The CDR3 loop is CASSYVVGRLVGYTF. The CDR3 nucleotides read TGTGCCAGCAGTTACGTCGTAGGCAGGTTGGTTGGCTACACCTTC.

This clonotype was observed many times. The chain is built from TRBV5-1 and TRBJ2-5; TRBD1 matches 8 bases. This CDR3 spans 14 amino acids. CDR1 is SGHRS, CDR2 YFSETQ, per germline. V was clipped by 6 bases and J by 2 bases; unmatched bases: 6. Written as DNA, the CDR3 is TGCGCCAGCATGCCGGGACAGGAGCAAGAGACCCAGTACTTC. Translated, it gives CASMPGQEQETQYF.

This rearrangement joins TRBV29-1 to TRBJ1-1; TRBD1 matches at 7 bases. CDR1 and CDR2 from the germline V gene are SQVTM and ANQGSEA. With V trimmed by 7 bases and J by 1 base, 6 bases remained unmatched. This CDR3 comprises 13 residues. The CDR3 reads CSAVGQPNTEAFF. Written as DNA, the CDR3 is TGCAGCGCCGTGGGACAGCCGAACACTGAAGCTTTCTTT.

The chain joins TRBV7-9 to TRBJ1-4; D may be TRBD1 (6 bases). This CDR3 contains 14 residues. Per the germline V gene, CDR1 is SEHNR and CDR2 is FQNEAQ (reference sequence). The germline V and J ends were trimmed by 5 bases and 10 bases, with 17 bases remaining between them. The CDR3 here is CASSQGQVERKLFF. In DNA, the CDR3 is TGTGCCAGCAGCCAGGGGCAGGTGGAGCGAAAACTGTTTTTT.

This clonotype was observed many times. This chain uses TRBV18 with TRBJ2-1; maybe TRBD1 (6 bases). CDR1 and CDR2 from the germline V gene are KGHSH and LQKENI. This CDR3 is 16 amino acids long. The ends were cut back, 0 bases at V and 0 bases at J, with 9 bases in the middle. In DNA, the CDR3 is TGTGCCAGCTCACCACCTCAGGGGAGCTCCTACAATGAGCAGTTCTTC. Amino acids: CASSPPQGSSYNEQFF. Based on the CDR3 plus reference TRBV18 and TRBJ2-1, the full variable domain is NAGVMQNPRHLVRRRGQEARLRCSPMKGHSHVYWYRQLPEEGLKFMVYLQKENIIDESGMPKERFSAEFPKEGPSILRIQQVVRGDSAAYFCASSPPQGSSYNEQFFGPGTRLTVL.

Details on this clonotype: Germline is not matched at one junction end, which may reflect a read error. The genes are TRBV5-1 and TRBJ1-2; a possible D gene is TRBD1 (5 bases). Looked up from germline, CDR1 is SGHRS and CDR2 is YFSETQ. The CDR3 consists of 15 residues. DNA of the CDR3: TGCGCCAGGAGCTTGGGGCAGGATCGGGGCTATGGCTACACCTTC. Its translation is CARSLGQDRGYGYTF.

This clonotype occurred many times. The chain is built from TRBV2 and TRBJ1-2; weak D call: TRBD1 (6 bases). Germline CDR1 and CDR2: SNHLY and FYNNEI. The V end was cut by 6 bases, the J end by 5 bases, with 13 bases between. This CDR3 contains 13 residues. The CDR3 loop reads CASSLARGYGYTF. The CDR3 region has the DNA TGTGCCAGCAGCCTTGCCAGGGGATATGGCTACACCTTC.

The chain links TRBV12-3 or TRBV12-4 to TRBJ1-3; no reliable D call. The CDR3 is made up of 15 amino acids. V was pared by 8 bases and J by 0 bases, with 14 bases between. CDR3 sequence: CASHPRFFSGNTIYF. The CDR3 DNA is TGTGCCAGCCACCCCCGATTCTTCTCTGGAAACACCATATATTTT.

The chain couples TRBV6-2 or TRBV6-3 to TRBJ2-1, with D perhaps being TRBD1 or TRBD2 (5 bases each). Germline V gene sequence: CDR1 MNHEY, CDR2 SVGEGT. With 10 bases removed from V and 0 bases from J, the gap between germline ends came to 16 bases. The CDR3 is made up of 15 amino acids. The CDR3: CAIFTGTISYNEQFF. DNA of the CDR3: TGTGCCATCTTTACGGGGACGATCTCCTACAATGAGCAGTTCTTC.

This clonotype came up many times. The genes are TRBV5-1 and TRBJ2-3, with a weak D call TRBD1 (6 bases). V was pared by 0 bases and J by 2 bases, with 13 bases between. This CDR3 comprises 16 residues. Germline CDR1 is SGHRS and CDR2 is YFSETQ. The CDR3 coding sequence is TGCGCCAGCAGCTTGGCGGGACATACGAACACAGATACGCAGTATTTT. This encodes CASSLAGHTNTDTQYF.

This clonotype showed up many times. The chain recombines TRBV5-5 with TRBJ2-5; perhaps D is TRBD1 or TRBD2 (5 bases each). This CDR3 contains 13 residues. Germline V lookup: CDR1 SGHKS, CDR2 YYEKEE (reference sequence). V lost 3 bases and J 14 bases, leaving 20 bases between the germline ends. The DNA of the CDR3 is TGTGCCAGCAGCTCGCCTGGGACCCTGCGGGTTTACTTC. Amino acids: CASSSPGTLRVYF. Full variable domain (remainder filled in from reference TRBV5-5 and TRBJ2-5): DAGVTQSPTHLIKTRGQQVTLRCSPISGHKSVSWYQQVLGQGPQFIFQYYEKEERGRGNFPDRFSARQFPNYSSELNVNALLLGDSALYLCASSSPGTLRVYFGPGTRLLVL.

The table lists this clonotype with many counts. CDR3 loop: CSARDLEAGSQPQHF. The CDR3 DNA sequence: TGCAGTGCTAGAGATCTGGAGGCAGGGTCGCAGCCCCAGCATTTT. V and J are TRBV20-1 and TRBJ1-5; perhaps TRBD1 as D (5 bases). V gave up 0 bases and J gave up 7 bases, with 16 bases separating them. This CDR3 is 15 amino acids long. Germline assignment: CDR1 DFQATT and CDR2 SNEGSKA (reference sequence).

The chain links TRBV7-2 to TRBJ2-4; possibly TRBD1 for D (5 bases). CDR1 and CDR2 (germline): SGHTA, FQGNSA. V was trimmed by 3 bases and J by 6 bases, leaving 9 bases between them. This CDR3 is built from 13 residues. The CDR3 spells CASSFQGGNIQYF. The CDR3 DNA reads as TGTGCCAGCAGCTTTCAGGGTGGAAACATTCAGTACTTC.

The sample holds many counts of this clonotype. The chain employs TRBV3-1 and TRBJ2-3, with D perhaps matching TRBD1 (6 bases). V lost 1 base, J lost 0 bases, and 17 bases lay in between. CDR1 and CDR2 from the germline V gene are LGHDT and YNNKEL (reference sequence). The CDR3 has 18 residues. The CDR3 sequence is CASSQVAPGTTSTDTQYF. Written as DNA, the CDR3 is TGTGCCAGCAGCCAAGTGGCTCCGGGGACAACCAGCACAGATACGCAGTATTTT.

In this sample, this clonotype turned up many times. V gene TRBV10-2 combines with J gene TRBJ2-2, with D uncertain. Trimming took off 3 bases at V and 1 base at J, with 9 bases between the two ends. CDR1 and CDR2 from the germline V gene are WSHSY and SAAADI. The CDR3 is 15 residues long. CDR3 residues: CASSDDPMNTGELFF. The CDR3, as DNA: TGCGCCAGCAGTGATGACCCAATGAACACCGGGGAGCTGTTTTTT.

The CDR3 loop reads CASSPQSTGGAYEQYF. CDR3 nucleotide sequence: TGTGCCAGCAGCCCTCAATCGACAGGAGGAGCCTACGAGCAGTACTTC. This chain links TRBV11-3 with TRBJ2-7; possible D gene TRBD1, 6 bases. Germline lookup yields CDR1 SGHNT and CDR2 YENEEA. V dropped 5 bases and J dropped 2 bases, with 19 bases sitting between them. The CDR3 is 16 residues long.